The 22 T cell receptor beta chains presented below share a single source sample, sequenced in a study of blood T cell repertoires in COVID-19. Measured with immunoSEQ multiplex PCR; TCRdb has only the in-frame clones, and not every one. This table has 150,000 to 200,000 clones, 86% appearing once. Material for sequencing was peripheral blood. The receptors come from a man over 45 with active or convalescent COVID-19.

Comments on this clone: A read error may produce the germline difference seen at one junction end. The chain joins TRBV3-1 (or the pseudogene TRBV3-2) to TRBJ1-2, with TRBD1 matching 12 bases. Germline CDR1 is LGHDT and CDR2 is YNNKEL (reference sequence). The CDR3 has 16 residues. The chain's CDR3 is CASSRFGTGGHYGYTF. As DNA, the CDR3 is TGTGCCAGCAGCCGATTCGGGACAGGGGGCCACTACGGCTACACCTTC.

This clone has only one observation. The genes are TRBV18 and TRBJ1-1, with 7 bases matching TRBD1. Germline CDR1 reads KGHSH; CDR2 reads LQKENI. The CDR3 extends over 14 amino acids. After removal of 0 bases from V and 5 bases from J, the junction contained 3 bases not matched to a gene. The CDR3: CASSPPPRGTEAFF. The CDR3, as DNA: TGTGCCAGCTCACCACCTCCCAGGGGGACTGAAGCTTTCTTT.

This clone showed up just a few times. The chain is built from TRBV12-3 or TRBV12-4 and TRBJ1-1; D unclear. The CDR3 spans 13 residues. V was trimmed by 7 bases and J by 4 bases, leaving 13 bases between them. The CDR3 reads CASNPAGSTEAFF. CDR3 sequence (DNA): TGTGCCAGCAACCCCGCGGGGAGCACTGAAGCTTTCTTT.

The chain recombines TRBV28 with TRBJ1-2; TRBD1 might be the D (5 bases). Per germline, CDR1 MDHEN and CDR2 SYDVKM. Trimming shortened V by 5 bases and J by 4 bases, and 17 bases separated the two germline ends. The CDR3 sequence is 15 residues long. CDR3 protein: CASSHGQGLSYGYTF. The CDR3 coding sequence is TGTGCCAGCAGTCACGGTCAGGGCCTTTCCTATGGCTACACCTTC.

The V call is TRBV29-1, the J call TRBJ2-7; 11 bases are a match to TRBD1. CDR3 length: 13 amino acids. Germline V gives CDR1 SQVTM, CDR2 ANQGSEA. Trimming removed 6 bases from V and 3 bases from J; junction bases left unmatched: 4. In nucleotides, the CDR3 is TGCAGCGTGGATGGGACAGGGGGCTACGAGCAGTACTTC. It yields the protein CSVDGTGGYEQYF.

This chain joins TRBV11-2 and TRBJ1-2; 10 positions agree with TRBD1. From germline, CDR1 is SGHAT and CDR2 FQNNGV. This CDR3 is built from 14 residues. Germline trimming cut 4 bases from V and 4 bases from J; bases unmatched to any gene: 3. This CDR3 is CASSSGTGAYGYTF. Written as DNA, the CDR3 is TGTGCCAGCAGCTCCGGGACAGGGGCCTATGGCTACACCTTC.

V and J are TRBV28 and TRBJ1-1; maybe TRBD1 (5 bases). The CDR3 length is 12 residues. Trimming removed 5 bases from V and 7 bases from J, with 11 bases in between. Germline V gene data show CDR1 as MDHEN and CDR2 as SYDVKM. The DNA for the CDR3 is TGTGCCAGCAGTACTGGACACGTTGAAGCTTTCTTT. Residues: CASSTGHVEAFF.

A word on this clone: The junction departs from the called germline gene at one end, perhaps through a read error. The chain links TRBV4-2 to TRBJ2-7; 7 bases are shared with TRBD2. Looked up from germline, CDR1 is LGHNA and CDR2 is YNFKEQ. The CDR3 is 16 residues long. The CDR3 nucleotides are TGTGCCAGCAGCCAAGAGGCTCGGGGGTCTAGCGGAAGACTTCACTTC. It yields the protein CASSQEARGSSGRLHF.

The chain is built from TRBV5-4 and TRBJ1-1, with 10 bases lining up with TRBD1. The CDR3 spans 15 residues. Losses at the gene ends were 4 bases for V and 1 base for J; bases not matched to a gene: 4. Germline CDR1 is SGHNT and CDR2 is YYREEE (reference sequence). CDR3 amino acids: CASSLGQGGNTEAFF. CDR3 nucleotides: TGTGCCAGCAGCCTCGGACAGGGGGGGAACACTGAAGCTTTCTTT.

A note on this clone: The same CDR3 also results from other DNA sequences found in this sample. The chain links TRBV11-2 to TRBJ1-1, with D perhaps TRBD1 (5 bases). The ends were cut back, 1 base at V and 4 bases at J, with 10 bases in the middle. Germline CDR1 SGHAT, CDR2 FQNNGV. The CDR3 covers 14 residues. CDR3 DNA sequence: TGTGCCAGCAGCTTAGGCGGGGGGGGCACTGAAGCTTTCTTT. It yields the protein CASSLGGGGTEAFF.

The rearrangement links TRBV3-1 (or the pseudogene TRBV3-2) to TRBJ2-3; D may be TRBD2 (6 bases). The length of the CDR3 is 16 residues. V lost 4 bases, J lost 0 bases, and 14 bases lay in between. Per germline, CDR1 LGHDT and CDR2 YNNKEL (reference sequence). Here the CDR3 reads CASSPRGGPSTDTQYF. DNA of the CDR3: TGTGCCAGCAGCCCTCGTGGAGGGCCGAGCACAGATACGCAGTATTTT.

This rearrangement joins TRBV5-6 to TRBJ1-5; D possibly corresponds to TRBD1 (6 bases). This CDR3 is built from 16 residues. Trimming shortened V by 3 bases and J by 1 base, and 14 bases separated the two germline ends. Germline V lookup: CDR1 SGHDT, CDR2 YYEEEE. CDR3 loop: CASSSWGGVSNQPQHF. CDR3 nucleotides: TGTGCCAGCAGCTCCTGGGGGGGCGTAAGCAATCAGCCCCAGCATTTT.

This rearrangement joins TRBV24-1 to TRBJ2-1, with TRBD2 identical over 10 bases. Unmatched junction bases numbered 9, after V lost 5 bases and J lost 9 bases. CDR3 length equals 15 residues. CDR1 is KGHDR and CDR2 is SFDVKD in the germline V gene. The CDR3 protein is CATSGVASGSGEQFF. The CDR3 region has the DNA TGTGCCACCAGTGGGGTGGCTAGCGGGAGTGGTGAGCAGTTCTTC.

The V gene is TRBV12-3 or TRBV12-4, the J gene TRBJ1-2; maybe TRBD1 (5 bases). Trimming took 3 bases from V and 4 from J, leaving 9 bases between them. This CDR3 contains 13 residues. The CDR3 spells CASSFDSFYGYTF. CDR3 bases: TGTGCCAGCAGTTTCGACAGCTTCTATGGCTACACCTTC.

The chain recombines TRBV19 with TRBJ2-1; 9 nucleotides agree with TRBD1. The CDR3 runs 24 residues. Germline values: CDR1 LNHDA, CDR2 SQIVND (reference sequence). The J segment lost 6 bases and the V segment lost 3 bases, leaving 33 bases of the junction unmatched. CDR3 amino acids: CASSIYRDRVQERGSGGWVNEQFF. CDR3 bases: TGTGCCAGTAGTATCTACCGGGACAGGGTTCAGGAGCGGGGCTCCGGAGGGTGGGTCAATGAGCAGTTCTTC.

The J gene is TRBJ1-2, the V gene TRBV29-1; TRBD1 matches 11 bases. From germline, CDR1 is SQVTM and CDR2 ANQGSEA. This CDR3 has 13 residues. With 6 bases clipped from V and 8 bases from J, the junction kept 8 bases outside the gene matches. The CDR3 DNA sequence: TGCAGCGTCGAGAGGGACAGGGGGTTAGGCTACACCTTC. Translated: CSVERDRGLGYTF.

The chain carries TRBV5-1 and TRBJ1-2; D unresolved. The CDR3 has 12 residues. CDR1 and CDR2 (germline): SGHRS, YFSETQ. Between the trimmed V and J ends, which lost 0 bases and 6 bases, there was a span of 6 bases. The CDR3 DNA is TGCGCCAGCAGCTTGGCGGCGGATGGCTACACCTTC. Its protein product is CASSLAADGYTF.

The chain combines TRBV4-1 with TRBJ2-3; D might be TRBD1 (5 bases). CDR3 size: 17 residues. Deletions cut 0 bases from V and 3 bases from J, with 16 bases between. Germline loops: CDR1 MGHRA, CDR2 YSYEKL. For the CDR3, the DNA is TGCGCCAGCAGCCAAGATTCCAGGGCCACTTCGACAGATACGCAGTATTTT. It codes for CASSQDSRATSTDTQYF.

In nucleotides, the CDR3 is TGTGCCAGCAGCTTTTTTACAGGAGACTACGAGCAGTACTTC. Amino acids: CASSFFTGDYEQYF. V is TRBV5-6 and J is TRBJ2-7; possible D gene TRBD1, 5 bases. Germline V gives CDR1 SGHDT, CDR2 YYEEEE. Between the trimmed V and J ends, which lost 2 bases and 3 bases, there was a span of 12 bases. The CDR3 extends over 14 amino acids.

Only one count was recorded for this clone. The rearrangement joins TRBV19 to TRBJ1-2; 8 nucleotides align to TRBD1. The CDR3 runs 15 residues. CDR1 LNHDA and CDR2 SQIVND come from the germline V gene (reference sequence). With 10 bases clipped from V and 6 bases from J, the junction kept 16 bases outside the gene matches. The CDR3 is CATQSTGGVPNGYTF. The CDR3 DNA is TGTGCCACCCAAAGCACAGGGGGTGTTCCCAATGGCTACACCTTC.

The V gene is TRBV3-1 (or the pseudogene TRBV3-2), the J gene TRBJ2-5; 7 bases fit TRBD1. Trimming cost V 4 bases and J 1 base; bases outside gene matches: 6. The CDR3 runs 15 residues. Germline assignment: CDR1 LGHDT and CDR2 YNNKEL (reference sequence). CDR3 DNA sequence: TGTGCCAGCAGCCGGAACAGGGGAAGCCAAGAGACCCAGTACTTC. Translating gives CASSRNRGSQETQYF.

This chain joins TRBV24-1 and TRBJ1-2; D unclear. The germline gives CDR1 KGHDR, CDR2 SFDVKD. CDR3 size: 12 residues. V lost 5 bases and J lost 6, with 9 bases in between. The CDR3 sequence: CATSAPVDGYTF. The CDR3 region has the DNA TGTGCCACCAGTGCACCAGTGGATGGCTACACCTTC.